The 21 T cell receptor beta chains below were found in one sample sequenced in a study of cytomegalovirus exposure and HLA in healthy donors. Produced via immunoSEQ multiplex PCR; TCRdb's table is partial and in-frame only. Altogether hundreds of thousands of clones are present, about 90% being singletons, with the ten largest covering approximately 12%. What was sequenced was PBMCs. The receptors come from a young man in good health and CMV-seropositive.

The V call is TRBV28, the J call TRBJ2-2; D gene unclear. Germline V gene data show CDR1 as MDHEN and CDR2 as SYDVKM. This CDR3 contains 12 residues. The ends were cut back, 3 bases at V and 7 bases at J, with 6 bases in the middle. The CDR3: CASSFWGGELFF. The CDR3, as DNA: TGTGCCAGCAGTTTTTGGGGCGGGGAGCTGTTTTTT.

The CDR3 reads CASSGAVPGNTIYF. The CDR3 nucleotides are TGTGCCAGCAGTGGGGCAGTACCTGGAAACACCATATATTTT. The rearrangement joins TRBV6-1 to TRBJ1-3, with D hard to call. Trimming shortened V by 4 bases and J by 2 bases, and 9 bases separated the two germline ends. This CDR3 is built from 14 residues. Germline V gene data show CDR1 as MNHNS and CDR2 as SASEGT.

V and J are TRBV11-2 and TRBJ2-1; D call uncertain. With 0 bases removed from V and 6 bases from J, the gap between germline ends came to 15 bases. The germline CDR1 and CDR2 sequences are SGHAT and FQNNGV. The CDR3 loop spans 16 amino acids. CDR3 in amino acids: CASSLDLSAARNEQFF. CDR3 nucleotides: TGTGCCAGCAGCTTAGATCTCAGCGCTGCTCGCAATGAGCAGTTCTTC.

This chain's CDR3 is CASSIDSYNQPQHF. The CDR3 nucleotides are TGTGCCAGTAGTATAGACAGCTACAATCAGCCCCAGCATTTT. The chain carries TRBV19 and TRBJ1-5; D is unclear. This CDR3 is 14 amino acids long. CDR1 and CDR2 from the germline V gene are LNHDA and SQIVND (reference sequence). V was pared by 0 bases and J by 3 bases, with 6 bases between.

The chain combines TRBV25-1 with TRBJ2-5; D is perhaps TRBD2 (5 bases). Germline assignment: CDR1 MGHDK and CDR2 SYGVNS. The CDR3 is made up of 15 amino acids. Trimming left V 1 base short and J 2 bases short, with 11 bases between. CDR3 residues: CASSEFRTYQETQYF. The CDR3 DNA follows: TGTGCCAGCAGTGAATTTAGGACTTATCAAGAGACCCAGTACTTC.

The chain carries TRBV14 and TRBJ2-4; 11 nucleotides agree with TRBD2. This CDR3 contains 15 residues. Germline V gene lookup returns CDR1 SGHDN and CDR2 FVKESK. The trim removed 0 bases at V and 14 bases at J, leaving 9 bases unmatched. CDR3 residues: CASSQEGASGRPKYF. The CDR3, as DNA: TGTGCCAGCAGCCAAGAGGGAGCTAGCGGGAGGCCGAAGTACTTC.

This rearrangement joins TRBV5-1 to TRBJ2-3; tentative D call: TRBD1 (6 bases). V lost 3 bases, J lost 2 bases, and 13 bases lay in between. Germline CDR1 is SGHRS and CDR2 is YFSETQ. The CDR3 has 15 amino acids. This chain's CDR3 is CASSSIDRSTDTQYF. CDR3 coding DNA: TGCGCCAGCAGCTCCATCGACAGGTCCACAGATACGCAGTATTTT.

V gene TRBV7-6 combines with J gene TRBJ2-1; TRBD1 or TRBD2 may be the D gene (5 bases each). The CDR3 loop spans 13 amino acids. V shed 5 bases and J shed 8 bases, with 13 bases lying between them. Germline CDR1 is SGHVS and CDR2 is FNYEAQ. CDR3 in DNA: TGTGCCAGCAGCCACCTCGGGGCGGATGAGCAGTTCTTC. Its translation is CASSHLGADEQFF.

The chain links TRBV4-1 to TRBJ1-5; 7 bases are shared with TRBD1. There are 17 residues in the CDR3. Germline lookup yields CDR1 MGHRA and CDR2 YSYEKL. Trimming took 4 bases from V and 0 from J; bases not matched to a gene: 9. Here the CDR3 reads CASSPAAGGYSNQPQHF. CDR3 sequence (DNA): TGCGCCAGCAGCCCCGCGGCAGGGGGTTATAGCAATCAGCCCCAGCATTTT.

This clone was recorded only once. The genes are TRBV10-3 and TRBJ1-2, with 10 positions matching TRBD1. Germline CDR1 and CDR2: ENHRY and SYGVKD. The V and J ends lost 6 bases and 3 bases, in that order; junction bases with no gene match: 4. This CDR3 has 14 amino acids. This CDR3 reads CAIRPTGGDYGYTF. DNA for the CDR3: TGTGCCATCAGACCGACAGGGGGCGACTATGGCTACACCTTC.

V gene TRBV20-1 combines with J gene TRBJ2-1; D remains ambiguous. Trimming took off 1 base at V and 10 bases at J, with 8 bases between the two ends. CDR1 is DFQATT, CDR2 SNEGSKA, per germline (reference sequence). The CDR3 consists of 11 residues. The CDR3 reads CSARGVLEQFF. DNA of the CDR3: TGCAGTGCTAGAGGGGTCTTGGAGCAGTTCTTC.

The chain employs TRBV30 and TRBJ2-1, with D hard to call. The CDR3 length is 13 residues. The germline V gene has CDR1 GTSNPN and CDR2 SVGIG (reference sequence). Trimming removed 2 bases from V and 6 bases from J, with 11 bases in between. CDR3 sequence: CAWSKGSINEQFF. Written as DNA, the CDR3 is TGTGCCTGGAGTAAGGGAAGTATCAATGAGCAGTTCTTC.

The DNA for the CDR3 is TGCAGCGTTTTTGACGACGGCGGAGGGCCGCAGTATTTT. It codes for CSVFDDGGGPQYF. The chain joins TRBV29-1 to TRBJ2-3; D is possibly TRBD2 (6 bases). The V gene lost 5 bases and the J gene lost 10 bases, with 19 bases spanning the gap. This CDR3 is built from 13 residues. Germline CDR1 reads SQVTM; CDR2 reads ANQGSEA.

The chain carries TRBV6-5 and TRBJ2-5, with 14 bases fitting TRBD2. Germline trimming cut 2 bases from V and 4 bases from J; bases unmatched to any gene: 0. Germline V gene lookup returns CDR1 MNHEY and CDR2 SVGAGI. CDR3 length: 15 amino acids. The CDR3 bases are TGTGCCAGCAGTTACGGGACTAGCGGGAGAGAGACCCAGTACTTC. It codes for CASSYGTSGRETQYF.

On this clone itself: Different DNA sequences within this sample yield the same CDR3. The chain carries TRBV27 and TRBJ2-7, with 12 bases fitting TRBD2. Trimming took 4 bases from V and 2 from J; bases not matched to a gene: 0. The CDR3 loop spans 14 amino acids. Germline CDR1 reads MNHEY; CDR2 reads SMNVEV (reference sequence). CDR3 amino acids: CASSWTSGAYEQYF. The DNA of the CDR3 is TGTGCCAGCAGTTGGACTAGCGGGGCCTACGAGCAGTACTTC.

The J gene is TRBJ2-7, the V gene TRBV12-1; the DNA was not compared with TRBD2, the D call given in the table. TRBV12-1 is reported as a pseudogene. The CDR3 has 12 amino acids. The CDR3 reads CASSLDFREQYF. In DNA, the CDR3 is TGTGCCAGCAGCTTGGACTTTAGGGAGCAGTACTTC.

DNA for the CDR3: TGCGCCAGCACCCCGTGGACTAGCGGAGAGACCGGGGAGCTGTTTTTT. Translation: CASTPWTSGETGELFF. The chain recombines TRBV5-1 with TRBJ2-2; 10 bases align to TRBD2. CDR1 is SGHRS and CDR2 is YFSETQ in the germline V gene. J lost 5 bases, V lost 6 bases, and 10 bases had no gene match. The CDR3 contains 16 residues.

The chain carries TRBV7-3 and TRBJ1-1; the D is unclear. Trimming left V 3 bases short and J 2 bases short, with 10 bases between. Germline V lookup: CDR1 SGHTA, CDR2 FQGTGA. This CDR3 region has 14 residues. CDR3 sequence: CASSLGVGNTEAFF. The CDR3 DNA reads TGTGCCAGCAGCTTGGGAGTCGGAAACACTGAAGCTTTCTTT.

The gene calls are TRBV7-2 and TRBJ1-5; 9 positions match TRBD1. The CDR3 is made up of 19 amino acids. CDR1 is SGHTA, CDR2 FQGNSA, per germline. V was pared by 3 bases and J by 0 bases, with 12 bases of the junction left unmatched. CDR3 protein: CASSLHGQGKDYSNQPQHF. CDR3 coding DNA: TGTGCCAGCAGCTTGCATGGACAGGGGAAAGATTATAGCAATCAGCCCCAGCATTTT.

This chain links TRBV27 with TRBJ2-5; a possible D gene is TRBD2 (6 bases). Germline V gene sequence: CDR1 MNHEY, CDR2 SMNVEV (reference sequence). V gave up 9 bases and J gave up 5 bases, with 22 bases separating them. CDR3 length equals 15 residues. For the CDR3, the DNA is TGTGCCAGAAGAACTCCGGGCGCGGGGCGGGAGACCCAGTACTTC. Amino acid sequence: CARRTPGAGRETQYF.

V gene TRBV27 combines with J gene TRBJ2-7, with TRBD2 identical over 11 bases. Trimming took 5 bases from V and 3 from J; bases not matched to a gene: 6. This CDR3 has 15 amino acids. Per germline, CDR1 MNHEY and CDR2 SMNVEV (reference sequence). CDR3 loop: CASSLTSGSDYEQYF. The CDR3 nucleotides are TGTGCCAGCAGTCTTACTAGCGGGAGCGACTACGAGCAGTACTTC.